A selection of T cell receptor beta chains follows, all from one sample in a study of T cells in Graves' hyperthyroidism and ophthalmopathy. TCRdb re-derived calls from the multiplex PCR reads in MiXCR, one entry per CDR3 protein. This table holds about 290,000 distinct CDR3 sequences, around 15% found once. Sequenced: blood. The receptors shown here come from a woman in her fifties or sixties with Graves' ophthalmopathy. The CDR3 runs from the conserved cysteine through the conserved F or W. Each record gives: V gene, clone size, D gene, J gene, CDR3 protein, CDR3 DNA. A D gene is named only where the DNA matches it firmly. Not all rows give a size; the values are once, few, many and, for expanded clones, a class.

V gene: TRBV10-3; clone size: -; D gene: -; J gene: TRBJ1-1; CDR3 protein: CAISEHTRGTEAFF; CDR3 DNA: TGTGCCATCAGTGAACACACCCGGGGCACTGAAGCTTTCTTT
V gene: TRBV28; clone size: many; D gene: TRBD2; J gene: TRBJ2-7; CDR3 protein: CASSSRRELAGRFEQYF; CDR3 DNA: TGTGCCAGCAGTTCCCGGCGAGAACTAGCGGGAAGATTCGAGCAGTACTTC
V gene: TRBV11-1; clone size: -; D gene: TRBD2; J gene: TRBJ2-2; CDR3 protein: CASSKGLENTGELFF; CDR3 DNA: TGTGCCAGCAGCAAAGGACTAGAAAACACCGGGGAGCTGTTTTTT
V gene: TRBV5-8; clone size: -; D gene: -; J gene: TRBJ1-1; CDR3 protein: CASSLGTVTTEAFF; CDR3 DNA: TGTGCCAGCAGCTTGGGGACCGTCACGACTGAAGCTTTCTTT
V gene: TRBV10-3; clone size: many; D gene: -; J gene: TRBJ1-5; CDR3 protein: CAISEMGQGDQPQHF; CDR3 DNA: TGTGCCATCAGTGAGATGGGGCAGGGTGATCAGCCCCAGCATTTT
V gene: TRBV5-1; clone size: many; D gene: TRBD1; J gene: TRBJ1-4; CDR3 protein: CASSLGRGQNEKLFF; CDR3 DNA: TGCGCCAGCAGCTTGGGGAGGGGACAGAATGAAAAACTGTTTTTT
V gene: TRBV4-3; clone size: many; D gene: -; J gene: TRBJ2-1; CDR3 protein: CASSQDDYSAEQFF; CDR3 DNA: TGCGCCAGCAGCCAGGATGACTATTCTGCTGAGCAGTTCTTC
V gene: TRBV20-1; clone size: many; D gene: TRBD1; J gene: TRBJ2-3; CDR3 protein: CSARRTGDNTDTQYF; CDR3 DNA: TGCAGTGCTAGACGCACAGGGGATAACACAGATACGCAGTATTTT
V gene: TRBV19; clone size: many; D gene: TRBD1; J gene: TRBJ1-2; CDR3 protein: CASRGQTNYGYTF; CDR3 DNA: TGTGCCAGTAGGGGACAGACGAACTATGGCTACACCTTC
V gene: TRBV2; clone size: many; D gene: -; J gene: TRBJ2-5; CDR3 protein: CVSGPQQETQYF; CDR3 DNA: TGTGTCAGCGGGCCGCAACAAGAGACCCAGTACTTC
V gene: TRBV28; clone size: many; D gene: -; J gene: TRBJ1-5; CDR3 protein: CASTPPAGINLNQPQHF; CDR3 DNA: TGTGCCAGCACCCCCCCGGCAGGGATTAACCTAAATCAGCCCCAGCATTTT
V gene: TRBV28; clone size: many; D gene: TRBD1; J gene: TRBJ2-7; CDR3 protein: CASKTGGSYEQYF; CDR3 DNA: TGTGCCAGCAAGACAGGGGGTAGCTACGAGCAGTACTTC
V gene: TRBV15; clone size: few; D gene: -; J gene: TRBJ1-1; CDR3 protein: CATSRKAGGEQAFF; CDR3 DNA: TGTGCCACCAGCAGGAAAGCGGGGGGCGAGCAAGCTTTCTTT
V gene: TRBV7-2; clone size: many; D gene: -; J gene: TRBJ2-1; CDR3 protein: CASSPSSEQFF; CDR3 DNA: TGTGCCAGCAGCCCGAGTAGTGAGCAGTTCTTC
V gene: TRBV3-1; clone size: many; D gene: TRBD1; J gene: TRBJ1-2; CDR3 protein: CASSPDRGDPNYGYTF; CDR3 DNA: TGTGCCAGCAGCCCGGACAGGGGCGATCCAAACTATGGCTACACCTTC
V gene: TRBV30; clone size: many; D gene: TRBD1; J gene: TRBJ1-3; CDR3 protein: CAWSAGTGRHTIYF; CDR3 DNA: TGTGCCTGGAGCGCCGGGACAGGGCGACACACCATATATTTT
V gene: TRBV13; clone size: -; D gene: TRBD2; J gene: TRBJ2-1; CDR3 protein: CASRTSGGYNEQFF; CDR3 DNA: TGTGCCAGCCGGACTAGCGGGGGGTACAATGAGCAGTTCTTC
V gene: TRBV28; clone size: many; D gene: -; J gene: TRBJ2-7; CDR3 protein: CASSEEYEQYF; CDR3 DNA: TGTGCCAGCAGTGAAGAGTACGAGCAGTACTTC
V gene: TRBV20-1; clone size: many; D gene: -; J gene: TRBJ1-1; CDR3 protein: CSARDSVYTEAFF; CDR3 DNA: TGCAGTGCTAGAGATTCAGTGTACACTGAAGCTTTCTTT
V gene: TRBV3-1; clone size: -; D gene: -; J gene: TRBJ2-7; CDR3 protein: CASSRRGAGEQYF; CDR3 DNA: TGTGCCAGCAGCCGCAGAGGGGCGGGGGAGCAGTACTTC
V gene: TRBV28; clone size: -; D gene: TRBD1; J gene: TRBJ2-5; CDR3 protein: CASSDLRGRGETQYF; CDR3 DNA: TGTGCCAGCAGCGACCTCAGGGGGCGCGGAGAGACCCAGTACTTC
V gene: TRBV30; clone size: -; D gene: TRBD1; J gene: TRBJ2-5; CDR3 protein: CAWSVGVGTGVGETQYF; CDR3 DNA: TGTGCCTGGAGTGTAGGTGTCGGGACAGGGGTTGGAGAGACCCAGTACTTC
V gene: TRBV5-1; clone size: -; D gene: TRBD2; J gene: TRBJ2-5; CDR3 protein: CASSLAGGAETQYF; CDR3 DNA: TGCGCCAGCAGCCTAGCGGGAGGAGCCGAGACCCAGTACTTC
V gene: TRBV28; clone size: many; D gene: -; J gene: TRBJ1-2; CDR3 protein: CASTSLGGHGYTF; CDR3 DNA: TGTGCCAGCACCTCATTAGGGGGGCACGGCTACACCTTC
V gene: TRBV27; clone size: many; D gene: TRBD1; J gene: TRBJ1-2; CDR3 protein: CASGPTRTGPPLDYGYTF; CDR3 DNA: TGTGCCAGCGGACCAACTCGGACAGGGCCCCCTCTCGACTATGGCTACACCTTC
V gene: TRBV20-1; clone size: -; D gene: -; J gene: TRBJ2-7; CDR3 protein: CSARDRFGFYEQYF; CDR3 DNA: TGCAGTGCTAGAGATCGATTCGGGTTCTACGAGCAGTACTTC
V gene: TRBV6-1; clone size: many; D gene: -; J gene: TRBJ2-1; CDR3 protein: CASSTEGQEQFF; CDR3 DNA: TGTGCCAGCAGTACCGAAGGACAGGAGCAGTTCTTC
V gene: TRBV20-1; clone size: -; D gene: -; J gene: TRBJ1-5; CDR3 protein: CSAGGGSAVSQPQHF; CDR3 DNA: TGCAGTGCAGGGGGGGGGTCGGCGGTATCTCAGCCCCAGCATTTT
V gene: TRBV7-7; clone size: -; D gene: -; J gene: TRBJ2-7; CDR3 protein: CASSPGSGYEQYF; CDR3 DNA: TGTGCTAGCAGCCCCGGCTCTGGCTACGAGCAGTACTTC
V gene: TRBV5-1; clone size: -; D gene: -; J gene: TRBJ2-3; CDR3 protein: CASSSRDSTDTQYF; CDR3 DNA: TGCGCCAGCAGCTCCCGGGACAGCACAGATACGCAGTATTTT
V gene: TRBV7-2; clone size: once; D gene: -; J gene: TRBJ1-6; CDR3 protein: CASSYLVGYNSPLHF; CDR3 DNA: TGTGCCAGCAGCTACCTTGTGGGCTATAATTCACCCCTCCACTTT
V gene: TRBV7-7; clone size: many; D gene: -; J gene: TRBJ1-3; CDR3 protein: CASSFVRGHSGNTIYF; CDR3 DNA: TGTGCTAGCAGCTTCGTCAGGGGCCACTCTGGAAACACCATATATTTT
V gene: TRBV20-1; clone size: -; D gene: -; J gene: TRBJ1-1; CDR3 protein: CSGDANTEAFF; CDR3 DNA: TGCAGTGGGGACGCCAACACTGAAGCTTTCTTT
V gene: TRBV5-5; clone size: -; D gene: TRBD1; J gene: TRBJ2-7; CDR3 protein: CASSLGQGAHEQYF; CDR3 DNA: TGTGCCAGCAGCTTGGGACAGGGGGCCCACGAGCAGTACTTC
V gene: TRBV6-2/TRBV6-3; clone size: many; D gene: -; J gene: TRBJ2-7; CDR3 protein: CASRLGFGNSYEQYF; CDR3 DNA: TGTGCCAGCCGTTTGGGATTCGGAAACTCCTACGAGCAGTACTTC
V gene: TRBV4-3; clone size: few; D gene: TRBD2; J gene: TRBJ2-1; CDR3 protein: CASSQDGGTSGRLGNEQFF; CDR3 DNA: TGCGCCAGCAGCCAAGATGGGGGGACTAGCGGGAGATTGGGCAATGAGCAGTTCTTC
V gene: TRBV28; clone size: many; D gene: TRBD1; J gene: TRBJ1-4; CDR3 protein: CASSPSPGQGGEKLFF; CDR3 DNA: TGTGCCAGCAGTCCGAGCCCTGGACAGGGCGGTGAAAAACTGTTTTTT
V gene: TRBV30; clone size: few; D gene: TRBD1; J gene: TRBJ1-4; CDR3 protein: CASNRGSLTNEKLFF; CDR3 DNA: TGTGCCTCGAACAGGGGGAGTTTGACTAATGAAAAACTGTTTTTT
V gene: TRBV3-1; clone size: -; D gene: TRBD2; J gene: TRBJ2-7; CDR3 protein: CASSRSGHSYEQYF; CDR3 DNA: TGTGCCAGCAGCCGTAGCGGGCACTCCTACGAGCAGTACTTC
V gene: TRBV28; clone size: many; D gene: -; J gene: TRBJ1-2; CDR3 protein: CASSSLQGRDGYTF; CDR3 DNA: TGTGCCAGCAGTTCCCTTCAGGGGAGGGATGGCTACACCTTC
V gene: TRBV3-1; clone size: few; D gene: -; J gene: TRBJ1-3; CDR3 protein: CASSHGGTGNTIYF; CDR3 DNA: TGTGCCAGCAGCCACGGGGGGACTGGAAACACCATATATTTT
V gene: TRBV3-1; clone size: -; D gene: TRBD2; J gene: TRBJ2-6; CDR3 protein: CASRSRLAATGANVLTF; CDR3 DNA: TGTGCCAGCAGATCAAGACTAGCGGCGACTGGGGCCAACGTCCTGACTTTC
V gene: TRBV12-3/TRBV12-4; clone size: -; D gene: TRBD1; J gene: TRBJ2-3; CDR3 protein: CASSFGQGQPTDTQYF; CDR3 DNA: TGTGCCAGCAGTTTTGGACAGGGCCAGCCCACAGATACGCAGTATTTT
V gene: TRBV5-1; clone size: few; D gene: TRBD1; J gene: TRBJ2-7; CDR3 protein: CASSLGRTGAYEQYF; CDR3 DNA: TGCGCCAGCAGCTTGGGGCGGACAGGTGCCTACGAGCAGTACTTC
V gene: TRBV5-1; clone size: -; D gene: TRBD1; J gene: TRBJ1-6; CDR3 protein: CASSLGGTGRSGPLHF; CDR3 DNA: TGCGCCAGCAGCTTGGGGGGGACAGGGCGCAGCGGACCCCTCCACTTT
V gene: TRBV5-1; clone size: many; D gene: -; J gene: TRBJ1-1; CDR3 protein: CASSFGRGHTEAFF; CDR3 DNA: TGCGCCAGCAGCTTCGGACGAGGGCACACTGAAGCTTTCTTT